This passage covers 26 T cell receptor beta chains from one sample sequenced in a study of OX40 agonist ivuxolimab in advanced cancers. Clones were read by immunoSEQ multiplex PCR, and TCRdb kept only the in-frame ones, dropping some. Of more than 25,000 clones in the sample, over 80% were seen once. The sample was CD4+ or CD8+ T cells sorted from blood, taken in a trial of the OX40 agonist ivuxolimab. The receptors shown here come from an adult with an advanced solid tumor such as melanoma, head and neck, liver or kidney cancer.

V is TRBV6-6 and J is TRBJ1-4, with D possibly being TRBD1 (5 bases). CDR1 and CDR2 (germline): MNHNY, SVGAGI (reference sequence). The V gene lost 5 bases and the J gene lost 7 bases, with 14 bases spanning the gap. This CDR3 comprises 14 residues. In DNA, the CDR3 is TGTGCCAGCAGTACGGGGGAGGGCTTTGAAAAACTGTTTTTT. Translation gives CASSTGEGFEKLFF.

The J gene is TRBJ2-7, the V gene TRBV7-9; 9 nucleotides line up with TRBD1. This CDR3 comprises 14 residues. Trimming took 2 bases from V and 5 from J; bases not matched to a gene: 4. Looked up from germline, CDR1 is SEHNR and CDR2 is FQNEAQ (reference sequence). The CDR3 loop reads CASSLLTGGHEQYF. The CDR3, as DNA: TGTGCCAGCAGCTTACTCACAGGGGGCCACGAGCAGTACTTC.

J is TRBJ2-7 and V is TRBV11-2, with D possibly being TRBD1 or TRBD2 (6 bases each). The germline gives CDR1 SGHAT, CDR2 FQNNGV. The CDR3 covers 12 residues. V was trimmed by 5 bases and J by 7 bases, leaving 12 bases between them. The CDR3 sequence: CASSDGGGEQYF. CDR3 in DNA: TGTGCCAGCAGCGACGGAGGGGGAGAGCAGTACTTC. Combining the CDR3 with reference TRBV11-2 and TRBJ2-7 gives the whole variable domain EAGVAQSPRYKIIEKRQSVAFWCNPISGHATLYWYQQILGQGPKLLIQFQNNGVVDDSQLPKDRFSAERLKGVDSTLKIQPAKLEDSAVYLCASSDGGGEQYFGPGTRLTVT.

The DNA for the CDR3 is TGTGCCAGCGAGGGAGAGGAGCTGTTTTTT. As protein: CASEGEELFF. The chain carries TRBV6-6 and TRBJ2-2, with a weak D call TRBD2 (5 bases). Germline V gives CDR1 MNHNY, CDR2 SVGAGI (reference sequence). This CDR3 comprises 10 residues. Trimming left V 8 bases short and J 10 bases short, with 8 bases between.

The chain has TRBV30 and TRBJ2-7; D is undetermined. Germline values: CDR1 GTSNPN, CDR2 SVGIG (reference sequence). V lost 3 bases to trimming and J lost 1 base, with 13 bases between them. The CDR3 is 14 residues long. DNA for the CDR3: TGTGCCTGGAGCGGACGGACCCATTCCTACGAGCAGTACTTC. Translation gives CAWSGRTHSYEQYF.

This clone has just a few counts. The rearrangement uses TRBV11-2 and TRBJ1-3; D is ambiguous. The CDR3 runs 14 residues. Trimming took off 5 bases at V and 0 bases at J, with 8 bases between the two ends. The germline CDR1 and CDR2 sequences are SGHAT and FQNNGV. The CDR3 nucleotides are TGTGCCAGCAGCCCCTCGAACTCTGGAAACACCATATATTTT. Its protein product is CASSPSNSGNTIYF.

As concerns this clone: Other DNA sequences in this specimen translate into the identical CDR3. The rearrangement uses TRBV13 and TRBJ2-7; the D is unclear. Germline V lookup: CDR1 PRHDT, CDR2 FYEKMQ (reference sequence). This CDR3 comprises 13 residues. The V gene lost 5 bases and the J gene lost 0 bases, with 8 bases spanning the gap. CDR3: CASSLESSYEQYF. CDR3 sequence (DNA): TGTGCCAGCAGCCTTGAAAGCTCCTACGAGCAGTACTTC.

The chain carries TRBV4-1 and TRBJ2-1; D is tentatively TRBD1 or TRBD2 (7 bases each). The germline V and J ends were trimmed by 0 bases and 3 bases, with 15 bases remaining between them. Germline loops: CDR1 MGHRA, CDR2 YSYEKL. This CDR3 contains 17 residues. CDR3 DNA sequence: TGCGCCAGCAGCCAAGAGCATCAGGGGGAGGGCTACAATGAGCAGTTCTTC. It yields the protein CASSQEHQGEGYNEQFF.

This chain connects TRBV10-3 to TRBJ2-3; tentatively, D is TRBD2 (6 bases). The CDR3 extends over 18 amino acids. From germline, CDR1 is ENHRY and CDR2 SYGVKD. With 0 bases removed from V and 0 bases from J, the gap between germline ends came to 16 bases. The CDR3 nucleotides are TGTGCCATCAGTGAGTCGAGGCGAGCGGGCGTTAGCACAGATACGCAGTATTTT. This codes for CAISESRRAGVSTDTQYF.

V gene TRBV12-5 combines with J gene TRBJ2-1, with 8 bases lining up with TRBD1. The germline V gene encodes CDR1 LGHNT and CDR2 FRNRAP. CDR3 length equals 16 residues. V was clipped by 0 bases and J by 3 bases; unmatched bases: 4. CDR3 sequence reads: CASGLVWTGNYNEQFF. DNA of the CDR3: TGTGCTAGTGGTTTGGTCTGGACAGGGAACTACAATGAGCAGTTCTTC.

The chain links TRBV7-9 to TRBJ1-3, with D maybe TRBD1 (6 bases). Per the germline V gene, CDR1 is SEHNR and CDR2 is FQNEAQ (reference sequence). V was trimmed by 5 bases and J by 2 bases, leaving 13 bases between them. The CDR3 is made up of 15 amino acids. The CDR3 coding sequence is TGTGCCAGCAGCCACCCTACAGGGACTGGAAACACCATATATTTT. This translates into CASSHPTGTGNTIYF.

A single count supports this clone. The J gene is TRBJ2-1, the V gene TRBV9; TRBD2 is a possible D gene (5 bases). CDR3 length: 14 amino acids. V was trimmed by 2 bases and J by 6 bases, leaving 12 bases between them. Germline CDR1 and CDR2: SGDLS and YYNGEE. For the CDR3, the DNA is TGTGCCAGCAGCGTCGGAGGTTGGGTCAATGAGCAGTTCTTC. Protein product: CASSVGGWVNEQFF.

The rearrangement uses TRBV5-1 and TRBJ2-7; 8 bases fit TRBD1. The CDR3 spans 15 residues. Per the germline V gene, CDR1 is SGHRS and CDR2 is YFSETQ. Unmatched junction bases numbered 6, after V lost 2 bases and J lost 2 bases. The CDR3 region is CASSFGGQATYEQYF. The CDR3 nucleotides read TGCGCCAGCAGCTTCGGGGGACAGGCGACCTACGAGCAGTACTTC.

V gene TRBV9 combines with J gene TRBJ2-3; 7 bases are a match to TRBD1. Germline V gene sequence: CDR1 SGDLS, CDR2 YYNGEE. V shed 3 bases and J 2 bases; nucleotides not matched to a gene: 12. There are 17 residues in the CDR3. CDR3 amino acids: CASSERPDRALTDTQYF. CDR3 sequence (DNA): TGTGCCAGCAGCGAAAGACCCGACAGGGCCCTCACAGATACGCAGTATTTT.

The V and J genes are TRBV10-3 and TRBJ2-1, with a tentative D call TRBD2 (6 bases). Germline V lookup: CDR1 ENHRY, CDR2 SYGVKD. V lost 6 bases and J lost 8, with 11 bases in between. The CDR3 covers 12 residues. CDR3 sequence: CAIRRPGDEQFF. CDR3 DNA sequence: TGTGCCATCAGGCGACCGGGGGATGAGCAGTTCTTC.

This chain links TRBV5-4 with TRBJ2-7, with D uncertain. From germline, CDR1 is SGHNT and CDR2 YYREEE (reference sequence). Between the trimmed V and J ends, which lost 0 bases and 5 bases, there was a span of 3 bases. CDR3 length: 11 residues. The chain's CDR3 is CASSLGNEQYF. CDR3 in DNA: TGTGCCAGCAGCTTGGGGAACGAGCAGTACTTC.

The chain uses TRBV27 and TRBJ1-2; no firm D call. This CDR3 comprises 14 residues. Germline assignment: CDR1 MNHEY and CDR2 SMNVEV (reference sequence). V was cut by 6 bases and J by 7 bases, with 18 bases left in between. The CDR3 loop is CASRAGSGRGGYTF. DNA for the CDR3: TGTGCCAGCAGGGCGGGCAGCGGTCGGGGTGGCTACACCTTC.

The chain is built from TRBV7-9 and TRBJ1-4; perhaps TRBD1 as D (6 bases). The germline V gene encodes CDR1 SEHNR and CDR2 FQNEAQ (reference sequence). Trimming pared 1 base from V and 4 bases from J, leaving 10 bases between. This CDR3 contains 15 residues. The DNA for the CDR3 is TGTGCCAGCAGCTTAGAGGGGGTCCGTAATGAAAAACTGTTTTTT. As protein: CASSLEGVRNEKLFF.

This clone was observed a handful of times. The rearrangement links TRBV29-1 to TRBJ2-1; D is undetermined. CDR1 is SQVTM and CDR2 is ANQGSEA in the germline V gene. CDR3 length: 10 residues. Between the trimmed V and J ends, which lost 7 bases and 8 bases, there was a span of 9 bases. CDR3 loop: CSAMGYEQFF. CDR3 nucleotides: TGCAGCGCGATGGGGTATGAGCAGTTCTTC.

V gene TRBV25-1 combines with J gene TRBJ1-1; 12 bases agree with TRBD1. The germline V gene encodes CDR1 MGHDK and CDR2 SYGVNS. CDR3 length: 18 residues. Unmatched junction bases numbered 9, after V lost 3 bases and J lost 1 base. Here the CDR3 reads CASSDEGTGGEENTEAFF. The DNA of the CDR3 is TGTGCCAGCAGTGATGAGGGGACAGGGGGCGAGGAGAACACTGAAGCTTTCTTT.

In its sample, this clone was seen once. The chain combines TRBV19 with TRBJ1-1; D gene uncertain. V lost 5 bases and J 1 base, leaving 8 bases between the germline ends. This CDR3 has 13 residues. The V gene's germline CDR1 is LNHDA and CDR2 SQIVND (reference sequence). As DNA, the CDR3 is TGTGCCAGTAGTCTGTCTCAGAACACTGAAGCTTTCTTT. Translated: CASSLSQNTEAFF.

This sequence joins TRBV28 and TRBJ1-5; 7 bases agree with TRBD1. In germline, CDR1 is MDHEN, CDR2 SYDVKM. The CDR3 loop spans 15 amino acids. V lost 3 bases and J lost 7; bases outside the gene matches: 9. The DNA of the CDR3 is TGTGCCAGCAGTTTTCAAGACAGGGTTGGCCAGCCCCAGCATTTT. It yields the protein CASSFQDRVGQPQHF.

This chain connects TRBV6-1 to TRBJ1-2; unclear D gene. The CDR3 is 10 amino acids. The germline V gene has CDR1 MNHNS and CDR2 SASEGT. In DNA, the CDR3 is TGTGCTTCCTTGGACTATGGCTACACCTTC. This sequence encodes CASLDYGYTF.

This sequence joins TRBV4-1 and TRBJ2-2, with D tentatively TRBD1 or TRBD2 (5 bases each). The CDR3 contains 16 residues. The V end was cut by 4 bases, the J end by 1 base, with 13 bases between. The germline V gene has CDR1 MGHRA and CDR2 YSYEKL. CDR3 residues: CASSPLGTENTGELFF. The CDR3 bases are TGCGCCAGCAGCCCCCTGGGGACCGAGAACACCGGGGAGCTGTTTTTT.

The CDR3 DNA reads TGCAGCAGTAATCAGGGATGGAACACTGAAGCTTTCTTT. Translated: CSSNQGWNTEAFF. This rearrangement joins TRBV29-1 to TRBJ1-1; D might be TRBD1 (5 bases). The V gene's germline CDR1 is SQVTM and CDR2 ANQGSEA. Trimming stripped 8 bases from V and 1 base from J, with 14 bases between. The CDR3 has 13 residues.

The rearrangement uses TRBV5-6 and TRBJ2-7; tentatively, D is TRBD2 (5 bases). The V gene lost 0 bases and the J gene lost 7 bases, with 14 bases spanning the gap. There are 14 residues in the CDR3. Germline V gene data show CDR1 as SGHDT and CDR2 as YYEEEE. DNA of the CDR3: TGTGCCAGCAGCTTGGAGTTGAGCCGGAGGGAGCAGTACTTC. Translated: CASSLELSRREQYF.